This T cell receptor (beta chain) was retrieved from a study of T cells after yellow fever vaccination. The study, taken as a whole, reports: Once the booster was given, most primary-vaccination clones reappeared, at just under 98% for CD4 and around 90% for CD8. One caveat is that FACS-sorted repertoires could contain abundant clonotypes contaminating from the bulk population.

Germline V gene sequence: CDR1 GTSNPN, CDR2 SVGIG (reference sequence). J gave up 3 bases and V 2 bases, and 4 bases lay outside the gene matches. CDR3 size: 14 residues. A single record per CDR3 protein comes from TCRdb applying MiXCR to the 5' RACE reads. In the table there are about 140,000 distinct CDR3 sequences, about 6.9% of which are singletons. Worth noting for this clonotype: The antigen remains unidentified.

The sequenced sample was CD4+ T cells sorted from PBMCs, obtained 10 days after the yellow fever booster vaccination. The V gene is TRBV30, the J gene TRBJ2-1; 7 bases align to TRBD2. This receptor was identified in a man between 25 and 39 years old who received the YFV17D yellow fever vaccine. The DNA for the CDR3 is TGTGCCTGGAGTCCGCCGGGGGGCTACAATGAGCAGTTCTTC. It is translated as CAWSPPGGYNEQFF.